This TCR beta chain is from a study of blood T cell repertoires in COVID-19. Study context: The origin of the acute and convalescent COVID-19 samples was the United States, Italy and Spain. The cDNA or gDNA used as material had been derived from T cells, B-cell-depleted T cells, or PBMCs.

Study processing details: Amplifying reference gene primers gave estimates of nucleated cell counts. Produced via immunoSEQ multiplex PCR; TCRdb's table is partial and in-frame only. The D gene and trimming were derived from the DNA, and the V and J assignments and clone size from that table. This repertoire shows 60,000 to 75,000 clones, around 85% found once; its top ten account for 18%. The CDR3 is made up of 15 amino acids. Germline loops: CDR1 SGHVS, CDR2 FNYEAQ. Trimming left V 1 base short and J 4 bases short, with 12 bases between. The receptor was derived from a human donor in a cohort sampled during active COVID-19. The chain links TRBV7-6 to TRBJ2-3; D is ambiguous. Sequencing was performed on peripheral blood. Here the CDR3 reads CASSLVSSTADTQYF. Written as DNA, the CDR3 is TGTGCCAGCAGCTTAGTTTCATCCACGGCAGATACGCAGTATTTT. Filled out from reference TRBV7-6 and TRBJ2-3, the complete variable domain reads GAGVSQSPRYKVTKRGQDVALRCDPISGHVSLYWYRQALGQGPEFLTYFNYEAQQDKSGLPNDRFSAERPEGSISTLTIQRTEQRDSAMYRCASSLVSSTADTQYFGPGTRLTVL.